Each of the 7 T cell receptor beta chains below was sequenced from the same sample in a study of response to subunit inactivated influenza vaccine. A single record per CDR3 protein comes from TCRdb applying MiXCR to the RT-PCR reads. The sample yields about 480,000 distinct CDR3 sequences, 25% seen once. This specimen was CD4+ T cells sorted from PBMCs, taken around 5 days after vaccination. The receptors were sampled from a man aged 50 to 60 who received an inactivated influenza vaccine.

The chain combines TRBV20-1 with TRBJ2-7, with 9 bases lining up with TRBD2. V shed 1 base and J 4 bases; nucleotides not matched to a gene: 11. CDR3 length: 16 residues. CDR1 DFQATT and CDR2 SNEGSKA come from the germline V gene (reference sequence). The CDR3 loop reads CSARVYGLAGTYEQYF. CDR3 bases: TGCAGTGCTAGAGTTTATGGGCTAGCGGGAACGTACGAGCAGTACTTC.

This chain connects TRBV20-1 to TRBJ2-2; 9 bases line up with TRBD1. The CDR3 spans 14 residues. Per the germline V gene, CDR1 is DFQATT and CDR2 is SNEGSKA (reference sequence). The J segment lost 4 bases and the V segment lost 6 bases, leaving 6 bases of the junction unmatched. CDR3 in amino acids: CSAVDRGGTGELFF. The CDR3 DNA sequence: TGCAGTGCCGTGGACAGGGGAGGCACCGGGGAGCTGTTTTTT.

The rearrangement joins TRBV20-1 to TRBJ1-4, with D hard to call. The CDR3 is 14 residues long. V lost 2 bases to trimming and J lost 4 bases, with 11 bases between them. The germline V gene has CDR1 DFQATT and CDR2 SNEGSKA (reference sequence). CDR3 sequence reads: CSARRGIDNEKLFF. As DNA, the CDR3 is TGCAGTGCTAGAAGAGGAATTGATAATGAAAAACTGTTTTTT.

This clonotype was seen only a few times. The rearrangement joins TRBV10-3 to TRBJ1-1; D is undetermined. CDR1 is ENHRY, CDR2 SYGVKD, per germline. Trimming left V 11 bases short and J 1 base short, with 14 bases between. The CDR3 has 13 residues. CDR3: CAVSNNGNTEAFF. The CDR3 DNA is TGTGCCGTATCGAACAATGGGAACACTGAAGCTTTCTTT.

This clonotype was recorded a few times. The rearrangement links TRBV7-8 to TRBJ1-1, with D possibly matching TRBD1 (5 bases). Trimming pared 1 base from V and 4 bases from J, leaving 10 bases between. This CDR3 region has 14 residues. In germline, CDR1 is SGHVS, CDR2 FQNEAQ. CDR3 amino acids: CASSLVRRGTEAFF. DNA of the CDR3: TGTGCCAGCAGCTTAGTGAGGAGGGGCACTGAAGCTTTCTTT.

The rearrangement links TRBV28 to TRBJ2-7, with TRBD1 as a possible D gene (5 bases). The length of the CDR3 is 11 residues. The V gene's germline CDR1 is MDHEN and CDR2 SYDVKM. Trimming removed 1 base at V and 8 bases at J, with 6 bases between. The CDR3 sequence: CASSLLGQQYF. The CDR3 coding sequence is TGTGCCAGCAGTTTATTGGGGCAGCAGTACTTC.

This clonotype was counted many times. The V and J genes are TRBV12-3 or TRBV12-4 and TRBJ2-2, with D possibly matching TRBD2 (6 bases). V dropped 0 bases and J dropped 6 bases, with 8 bases sitting between them. The CDR3 runs 14 residues. The CDR3 loop reads CASSLAGLPGELFF. The CDR3 coding sequence is TGTGCCAGCAGTTTAGCGGGACTCCCCGGGGAGCTGTTTTTT.